Given below is one T cell receptor beta chain in context. Data came from immunoSEQ multiplex PCR; TCRdb stores just in-frame clones and leaves some out. Of under 80,000 clones in the sample, approximately 84% are singletons; the top ten hold roughly 2.3%. The sample originates from a study of lymphopenia after photon versus proton radiotherapy. Per germline, CDR1 SGHVS and CDR2 FNYEAQ. The germline V and J ends were trimmed by 3 bases and 1 base, with 11 bases remaining between them. The CDR3 contains 15 residues. Source: peripheral blood, taken from a patient treated with photon-based radiotherapy. The source of this sequence is a man aged 40-55 years with gastric cancer. V usage is TRBV7-6 and J usage is TRBJ2-3, with TRBD1 as a possible D gene (5 bases). As DNA, the CDR3 is TGTGCCAGCAGCTTGCTTACAGGTGGCACAGATACGCAGTATTTT. Protein: CASSLLTGGTDTQYF.